A selection of T cell receptor beta chains follows, all from one sample in a study of cytomegalovirus exposure and HLA in healthy donors. Using immunoSEQ multiplex PCR, the repertoire was profiled, and TCRdb retains in-frame clones only, with some absent. Found here are approximately 170,000 clones, 65% to 70% of them singletons; the top ten hold 3.5% to 5%. Source material: PBMCs. These receptors were taken from a young woman in good health and CMV-seropositive. CDR3s include the opening cysteine and the closing phenylalanine or tryptophan. The D gene is left open where the match is weak. Clone size is not always given. Where it is, it says once, few, many or a class for expanded clones.

j_call | clone_size | d_call | v_call | cdr3_aa | cdr3_nt
TRBJ1-1 | few | TRBD1 | TRBV19 | CASRLQGMNTEAFF | TGTGCCAGTAGGTTACAGGGGATGAACACTGAAGCTTTCTTT
TRBJ1-2 | . | . | TRBV30 | CAWMEGHGYTF | TGTGCCTGGATGGAGGGTCATGGCTACACCTTC
TRBJ2-1 | . | TRBD2 | TRBV9 | CASGVTSDSTYNEQFF | TGTGCCAGCGGCGTGACTAGCGACTCAACCTACAATGAGCAGTTCTTC
TRBJ2-2 | . | . | TRBV6-5 | CASRTPANTGELFF | TGTGCCAGCAGGACACCCGCGAACACCGGGGAGCTGTTTTTT
TRBJ1-4 | . | . | TRBV27 | CASSLRGGFEKLFF | TGTGCCAGCAGTTTGCGGGGGGGCTTTGAAAAACTGTTTTTT
TRBJ2-1 | few | TRBD2 | TRBV15 | CATSARRERGEQFF | TGTGCCACCAGCGCTCGGCGCGAGCGGGGTGAGCAGTTCTTC
TRBJ1-1 | . | TRBD1 | TRBV27 | CAGTTGRNTEAFF | TGTGCCGGGACGACAGGGAGGAACACTGAAGCTTTCTTT
TRBJ1-2 | . | . | TRBV18 | CASSADSNYGYTF | TGTGCCAGCTCAGCGGACAGTAACTATGGCTACACCTTC
TRBJ2-7 | . | . | TRBV4-2 | CASSPSGGGETYEQYF | TGTGCCAGCAGCCCCTCGGGCGGGGGCGAGACCTACGAGCAGTACTTC
TRBJ2-5 | . | . | TRBV19 | CASSRSGIGTQYF | TGTGCCAGTAGTCGCTCGGGGATCGGGACCCAGTACTTC
TRBJ1-1 | . | . | TRBV2 | CASTKQGRQTEAFF | TGTGCCAGCACGAAACAGGGCCGTCAGACTGAAGCTTTCTTT
TRBJ1-5 | few | TRBD1 | TRBV30 | CAWAEQGANQPQHF | TGTGCCTGGGCGGAACAGGGGGCTAATCAGCCCCAGCATTTT
TRBJ2-3 | . | . | TRBV9 | CASSVVSGFARDTQYF | TGTGCCAGCAGCGTAGTTTCAGGATTCGCCCGCGATACGCAGTATTTT
TRBJ2-3 | . | . | TRBV6-5 | CASSPGDTQYF | TGTGCCAGCAGTCCCGGGGATACGCAGTATTTT
TRBJ1-3 | . | . | TRBV21-1 | CASSSQGPRNTIYF | TGTGCCAGCAGCTCTCAGGGGCCCCGAAACACCATATATTTT
TRBJ2-3 | . | . | TRBV10-3 | CAISGGATSTDTQYF | TGTGCCATCAGTGGGGGCGCCACTAGCACAGATACGCAGTATTTT
TRBJ2-1 | . | TRBD1 | TRBV7-7 | CASSLYLGQGVDEQFF | TGTGCTAGCAGCTTATACCTGGGACAGGGGGTTGATGAGCAGTTCTTC
TRBJ1-1 | few | TRBD1 | TRBV6-6 | CASSTTGGTEAFF | TGTGCCAGCAGTACCACAGGGGGCACTGAAGCTTTCTTT
TRBJ1-5 | once | . | TRBV6-1 | CASSETPSLYSNQPQHF | TGTGCCAGCAGTGAAACCCCCTCCCTATATAGCAATCAGCCCCAGCATTTT
TRBJ1-1 | few | . | TRBV18 | CASSPRRGRAFF | TGTGCCAGCTCACCACGAAGGGGAAGAGCTTTCTTT
TRBJ2-1 | . | . | TRBV5-1 | CASIPWAGSTNEQFF | TGCGCCAGCATCCCGTGGGCCGGTTCGACGAATGAGCAGTTCTTC
TRBJ1-4 | . | . | TRBV11-2 | CASSLGYGHSTNEKLFF | TGTGCCAGCAGCTTAGGGTACGGTCATTCAACTAATGAAAAACTGTTTTTT
TRBJ2-3 | . | TRBD1 | TRBV5-1 | CASRRTGSTDTQYF | TGCGCCAGCAGGCGGACAGGTAGCACAGATACGCAGTATTTT
TRBJ2-1 | . | . | TRBV27 | CASSPRTGFGEQFF | TGTGCCAGCAGCCCGAGGACGGGGTTTGGTGAGCAGTTCTTC
TRBJ1-2 | once | . | TRBV27 | CASSLSRVGYGYTF | TGTGCCAGCAGTTTATCGAGGGTAGGCTATGGCTACACCTTC
TRBJ2-2 | . | TRBD2 | TRBV5-1 | CASSFTSGSTTGELFF | TGCGCCAGCAGCTTTACTAGCGGGAGTACTACCGGGGAGCTGTTTTTT
TRBJ2-3 | . | TRBD2 | TRBV5-8 | CASTLGLAESTDTQYF | TGTGCCAGCACCCTAGGCCTAGCGGAGAGCACAGATACGCAGTATTTT
TRBJ2-5 | . | TRBD2 | TRBV7-2 | CASSLGLAGVTLDF | TGTGCCAGCAGCTTAGGACTAGCGGGGGTAACCTTGGACTTC
TRBJ2-3 | once | TRBD2 | TRBV5-1 | CASRLTSGRSTDTQYF | TGCGCCAGCAGATTGACTAGCGGGAGAAGCACAGATACGCAGTATTTT
TRBJ2-1 | . | . | TRBV7-8 | CASSSPTASSYNEQFF | TGTGCCAGCAGCTCCCCTACCGCGAGCTCCTACAATGAGCAGTTCTTC
TRBJ1-1 | . | . | TRBV7-8 | CASSLAGALYTEAFF | TGTGCCAGCAGCTTAGCGGGGGCTTTGTACACTGAAGCTTTCTTT